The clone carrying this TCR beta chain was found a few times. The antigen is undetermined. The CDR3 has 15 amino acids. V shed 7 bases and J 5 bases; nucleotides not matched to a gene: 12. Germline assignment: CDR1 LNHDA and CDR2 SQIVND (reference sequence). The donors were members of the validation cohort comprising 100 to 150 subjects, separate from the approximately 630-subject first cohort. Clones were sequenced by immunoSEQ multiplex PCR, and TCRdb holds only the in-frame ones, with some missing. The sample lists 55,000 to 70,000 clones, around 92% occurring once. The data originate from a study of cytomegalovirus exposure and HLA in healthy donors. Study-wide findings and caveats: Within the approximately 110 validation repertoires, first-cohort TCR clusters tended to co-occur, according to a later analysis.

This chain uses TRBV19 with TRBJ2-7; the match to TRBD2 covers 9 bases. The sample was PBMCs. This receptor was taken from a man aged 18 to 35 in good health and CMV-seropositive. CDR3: CASTPGGSGSHEQYF. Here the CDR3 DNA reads TGTGCCAGTACCCCAGGCGGTAGCGGGAGCCACGAGCAGTACTTC.